Each of the 24 T cell receptor beta chains below was sequenced from the same sample in a study of shared clonotypes between healthy human individuals. Sequencing was performed with immunoSEQ multiplex PCR; in TCRdb, only in-frame clones are kept and a portion is missing. The data hold more than 2 million clones, with 90% to 95% observed a single time. Sample: naive CD4+ T cells sorted from blood. Subset denoted: CD45RA+ positively selected. The receptors come from a man aged 18 to 30 in good health.

This chain joins TRBV5-6 and TRBJ2-3, with D possibly matching TRBD2 (5 bases). The CDR3 covers 18 residues. V was pared by 6 bases and J by 3 bases, with 26 bases between. Germline V gene data show CDR1 as SGHDT and CDR2 as YYEEEE. This CDR3 is CASTPSRLGGLNTDTQYF. CDR3 in DNA: TGTGCCAGCACCCCCTCCCGGTTGGGCGGGCTCAATACAGATACGCAGTATTTT.

About this clone itself: Other DNA sequences within the sample encode an identical CDR3. The chain joins TRBV9 to TRBJ1-1; 7 bases fit TRBD1. CDR3 length: 15 amino acids. The V segment lost 4 bases and the J segment 0 bases; nucleotides outside the gene matches: 6. Germline V lookup: CDR1 SGDLS, CDR2 YYNGEE. DNA of the CDR3: TGTGCCAGCAGCCCCCGGGACAGACTGAACACTGAAGCTTTCTTT. It translates to CASSPRDRLNTEAFF.

V and J are TRBV5-4 and TRBJ2-7, with 7 bases identical to TRBD2. Germline-derived CDR1 and CDR2 are SGHNT and YYREEE (reference sequence). Trimming removed 3 bases from V and 3 bases from J; junction bases left unmatched: 3. CDR3 length: 13 amino acids. Written as DNA, the CDR3 is TGTGCCAGCAGCTCGGGGGACTACTACGAGCAGTACTTC. Protein sequence: CASSSGDYYEQYF.

The V call is TRBV14, the J call TRBJ1-2, with 7 bases aligning to TRBD1. The CDR3 has 13 amino acids. Germline CDR1 reads SGHDN; CDR2 reads FVKESK. The V gene end was trimmed by 9 bases and the J gene end by 8 bases; junction bases not matched to a gene: 12. CDR3 in DNA: TGTGCCAGAACGGACAGGAAGGAAAAGGGCTACACCTTC. This gives the protein CARTDRKEKGYTF. Full variable domain (remainder filled in from reference TRBV14 and TRBJ1-2): EAGVTQFPSHSVIEKGQTVTLRCDPISGHDNLYWYRRVMGKEIKFLLHFVKESKQDESGMPNNRFLAERTGGTYSTLKVQPAELEDSGVYFCARTDRKEKGYTFGSGTRLTVV.

As concerns this clone: The sample has other DNA sequences that encode this CDR3 too. This rearrangement joins TRBV11-2 to TRBJ2-3, with TRBD2 identical over 12 bases. V trimming: 5 bases; J trimming: 0 bases; junction bases outside the gene matches: 3. Germline V lookup: CDR1 SGHAT, CDR2 FQNNGV. The CDR3 covers 16 residues. The CDR3 coding sequence is TGTGCCAGCAGCCCTGGACTAGCGGGGAGCACAGATACGCAGTATTTT. Translated: CASSPGLAGSTDTQYF.

V is TRBV5-4 and J is TRBJ2-5, with 10 nucleotides matching TRBD1. The CDR3 is made up of 17 amino acids. Germline CDR1 reads SGHNT; CDR2 reads YYREEE (reference sequence). After removal of 3 bases from V and 5 bases from J, the junction contained 13 bases not matched to a gene. The CDR3 DNA sequence: TGTGCCAGCAGCTCGACAGGGGGCGCCGGGATGGGCGAGACCCAGTACTTC. Protein: CASSSTGGAGMGETQYF.

A single count supports this clone. The chain employs TRBV11-2 and TRBJ2-7, with a weak D call TRBD1 (6 bases). The V gene lost 1 base and the J gene lost 4 bases, with 14 bases spanning the gap. The CDR3 is made up of 15 amino acids. The germline gives CDR1 SGHAT, CDR2 FQNNGV. CDR3 sequence (DNA): TGTGCCAGCAGCTTAGGATTCCGGGACAAGTACGAGCAGTACTTC. Translation gives CASSLGFRDKYEQYF.

The V and J genes are TRBV28 and TRBJ1-1; TRBD1 aligns across 9 bases. The junction had 17 bases not matched to a gene; V was cut back by 5 bases and J by 10 bases. Germline V gene data show CDR1 as MDHEN and CDR2 as SYDVKM. There are 16 residues in the CDR3. CDR3: CASSNTGGAEGPRAFF. DNA for the CDR3: TGTGCCAGCAGTAATACAGGGGGCGCAGAGGGCCCTAGAGCTTTCTTT.

This chain connects TRBV4-1 to TRBJ1-5, with 8 bases lining up with TRBD1. The CDR3 has 15 amino acids. After removal of 7 bases from V and 5 bases from J, the junction contained 10 bases not matched to a gene. The germline V gene encodes CDR1 MGHRA and CDR2 YSYEKL. The CDR3 reads CASTRKPGGDQPQHF. The CDR3 DNA sequence: TGCGCCAGCACCCGAAAGCCAGGGGGCGATCAGCCCCAGCATTTT.

The chain is built from TRBV6-4 and TRBJ2-1, with TRBD2 matching 14 bases. Germline CDR1 is MRHNA and CDR2 is SNTAGT. V shed 6 bases, J shed 10 bases, and the junction held 14 bases outside the gene matches. This CDR3 is 17 amino acids long. The CDR3, as DNA: TGTGCCAGCAGGGGACTAGCGGGGGAGCTCGGGTGGAGCGAGCAGTTCTTC. Protein: CASRGLAGELGWSEQFF.

The chain is built from TRBV10-3 and TRBJ2-1, with no clear D. CDR1 and CDR2 (germline): ENHRY, SYGVKD. V lost 10 bases and J 9 bases, leaving 19 bases between the germline ends. The CDR3 runs 13 residues. DNA of the CDR3: TGTGCCAGCTCCCCATCCGGGTCGGGTGAGCAGTTCTTC. Protein product: CASSPSGSGEQFF.

This rearrangement joins TRBV9 to TRBJ1-2; perhaps TRBD1 as D (5 bases). The CDR3 totals 15 residues. Trimming shortened V by 0 bases and J by 4 bases, and 13 bases separated the two germline ends. CDR1 is SGDLS, CDR2 YYNGEE, per germline. CDR3 protein: CASSVADDSPYGYTF. CDR3 bases: TGTGCCAGCAGCGTAGCTGATGACAGCCCCTATGGCTACACCTTC.

The genes are TRBV18 and TRBJ1-2; D gene ambiguous. CDR1 KGHSH and CDR2 LQKENI come from the germline V gene. The CDR3 spans 13 residues. V was trimmed by 0 bases and J by 4 bases, leaving 6 bases between them. Here the CDR3 reads CASSPPVFYGYTF. DNA of the CDR3: TGTGCCAGCTCACCACCGGTTTTCTATGGCTACACCTTC.

Concerning this clone: The same CDR3 also results from other DNA sequences found in this sample. V is TRBV28 and J is TRBJ2-5; D ambiguous. Germline V CDR1 and CDR2: MDHEN, SYDVKM. The length of the CDR3 is 11 residues. V shed 5 bases and J shed 5 bases, with 6 bases lying between them. In DNA, the CDR3 is TGTGCCAGCAGTCCAAGGGAGACCCAGTACTTC. Amino acid sequence: CASSPRETQYF.

The V and J genes are TRBV30 and TRBJ2-7; D is possibly TRBD1 (5 bases). Germline CDR1 and CDR2: GTSNPN and SVGIG (reference sequence). This CDR3 region has 11 residues. V was pared by 7 bases and J by 3 bases, with 10 bases between. The CDR3 DNA sequence: TGTGCCTCTGAGACAGACTACGAGCAGTACTTC. Its protein is CASETDYEQYF.

The chain couples TRBV5-1 to TRBJ1-1; 8 nucleotides agree with TRBD1. Germline CDR1 SGHRS, CDR2 YFSETQ. This CDR3 is 15 amino acids long. V was pared by 0 bases and J by 4 bases, with 5 bases of the junction left unmatched. CDR3: CASSLGGQVATEAFF. CDR3 sequence (DNA): TGCGCCAGCAGCTTGGGGGGACAGGTCGCCACTGAAGCTTTCTTT.

This clone was counted many times. This chain links TRBV6-6 with TRBJ2-7; 7 bases map to TRBD2. V shed 6 bases, J shed 0 bases, and the junction held 5 bases outside the gene matches. The CDR3 is made up of 14 amino acids. The germline V gene encodes CDR1 MNHNY and CDR2 SVGAGI (reference sequence). Here the CDR3 reads CASRHLADSYEQYF. CDR3 coding DNA: TGTGCCAGCAGACATCTAGCGGACTCCTACGAGCAGTACTTC.

The DNA for the CDR3 is TGCGCCAGCAGTGAGTCGGGCAGAAAATACAATGAGCAGTTCTTC. Amino acids: CASSESGRKYNEQFF. The chain employs TRBV10-2 and TRBJ2-1; D is unclear. V was shortened by 0 bases and J by 4 bases, with 10 bases between the two germline ends. Germline V gene lookup returns CDR1 WSHSY and CDR2 SAAADI. The CDR3 has 15 amino acids.

The chain joins TRBV5-1 to TRBJ2-2; 15 bases agree with TRBD2. The germline V gene encodes CDR1 SGHRS and CDR2 YFSETQ. Losses at the gene ends were 0 bases for V and 7 bases for J; bases not matched to a gene: 4. The CDR3 has 17 residues. CDR3 DNA: TGCGCCAGCAGCTTGGAGGGACTAGCGGGAGGCTACGGGGAGCTGTTTTTT. This translates into CASSLEGLAGGYGELFF.

The chain is built from TRBV6-5 and TRBJ2-6; D ambiguous. V shed 6 bases and J shed 2 bases, with 11 bases lying between them. Germline CDR1 is MNHEY and CDR2 is SVGAGI. This CDR3 comprises 15 residues. The CDR3 sequence is CASRRTVTGANVLTF. The CDR3 DNA reads as TGTGCCAGCAGGCGGACGGTGACTGGGGCCAACGTCCTGACTTTC.

The V call is TRBV4-2, the J call TRBJ1-6; a weak D match, TRBD1 (5 bases). This CDR3 comprises 15 residues. CDR1 and CDR2 from the germline V gene are LGHNA and YNFKEQ. The V end lost 4 bases, the J end lost 8 bases, and 15 bases lay between the germline ends. CDR3: CASSRRQGEDSPLHF. CDR3 nucleotides: TGTGCCAGCAGCCGGCGGCAGGGAGAAGATTCACCCCTCCACTTT.

The gene calls are TRBV28 and TRBJ2-5; D is undetermined. Germline V gene sequence: CDR1 MDHEN, CDR2 SYDVKM. V lost 2 bases and J 0 bases, leaving 13 bases between the germline ends. This CDR3 is 16 amino acids long. CDR3 sequence reads: CASSLTRLMYQETQYF. CDR3 nucleotide sequence: TGTGCCAGCAGTTTAACCAGACTGATGTACCAAGAGACCCAGTACTTC. Based on the CDR3 plus reference TRBV28 and TRBJ2-5, the full variable domain is DVKVTQSSRYLVKRTGEKVFLECVQDMDHENMFWYRQDPGLGLRLIYFSYDVKMKEKGDIPEGYSVSREKKERFSLILESASTNQTSMYLCASSLTRLMYQETQYFGPGTRLLVL.

As regards this clone: Different DNA sequences within this sample yield the same CDR3. The chain has TRBV7-9 and TRBJ2-2, with D tentatively TRBD2 (5 bases). Germline V gene data show CDR1 as SEHNR and CDR2 as FQNEAQ (reference sequence). V lost 1 base and J lost 6, with 6 bases in between. This CDR3 has 13 amino acids. The CDR3, as DNA: TGTGCCAGCAGCTTAGTCGGGGCCGGGGAGCTGTTTTTT. Protein sequence: CASSLVGAGELFF.

The V call is TRBV30, the J call TRBJ2-2, with 12 bases fitting TRBD2. The length of the CDR3 is 18 residues. CDR1 GTSNPN and CDR2 SVGIG come from the germline V gene (reference sequence). V shed 2 bases, J shed 0 bases, and the junction held 7 bases outside the gene matches. The CDR3 DNA reads TGTGCCTGGAGTCTAGGACTAGCGGGACTAGCGAACACCGGGGAGCTGTTTTTT. Amino acid sequence: CAWSLGLAGLANTGELFF.